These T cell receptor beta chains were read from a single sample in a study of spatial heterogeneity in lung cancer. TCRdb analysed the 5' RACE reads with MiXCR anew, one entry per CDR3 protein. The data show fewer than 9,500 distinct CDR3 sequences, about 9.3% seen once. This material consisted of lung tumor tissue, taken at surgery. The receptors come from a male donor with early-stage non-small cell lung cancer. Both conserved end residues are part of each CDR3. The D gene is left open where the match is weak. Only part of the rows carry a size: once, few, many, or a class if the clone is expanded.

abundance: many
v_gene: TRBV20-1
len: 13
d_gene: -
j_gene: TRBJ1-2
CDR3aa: CSAIDSTNYGYTF
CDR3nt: TGCAGTGCAATTGACAGCACTAACTATGGCTACACCTTC

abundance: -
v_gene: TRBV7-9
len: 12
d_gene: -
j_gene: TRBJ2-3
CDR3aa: CASGSHTDTQYF
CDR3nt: TGTGCCAGCGGATCCCACACAGATACGCAGTATTTT

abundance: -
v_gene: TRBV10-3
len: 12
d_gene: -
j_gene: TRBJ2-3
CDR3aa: CAMSGGTDTQYF
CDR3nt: TGTGCCATGTCCGGGGGCACAGATACGCAGTATTTT

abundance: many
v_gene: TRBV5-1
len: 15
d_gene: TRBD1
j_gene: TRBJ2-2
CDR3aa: CASSPPGQGVGELFF
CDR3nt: TGCGCCAGCAGCCCCCCGGGACAGGGTGTCGGGGAGCTGTTTTTT

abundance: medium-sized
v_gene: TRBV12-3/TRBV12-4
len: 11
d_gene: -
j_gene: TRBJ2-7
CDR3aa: CASSLGDRQYF
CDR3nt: TGTGCCAGCAGTTTAGGTGACCGGCAGTACTTC

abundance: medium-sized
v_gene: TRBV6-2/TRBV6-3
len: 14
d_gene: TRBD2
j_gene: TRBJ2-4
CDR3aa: CASSARDYQNIQYF
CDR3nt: TGTGCCAGCAGTGCCCGGGACTACCAAAACATTCAGTACTTC

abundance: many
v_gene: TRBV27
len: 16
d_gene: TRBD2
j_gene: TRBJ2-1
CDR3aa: CASSSTLAGDGDEQFF
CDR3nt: TGTGCCAGCAGTTCCACGCTAGCGGGAGACGGGGATGAGCAGTTCTTC

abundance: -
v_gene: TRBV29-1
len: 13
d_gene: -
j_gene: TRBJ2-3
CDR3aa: CSVKTDLTDTQYF
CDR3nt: TGCAGCGTTAAGACAGACCTCACAGATACGCAGTATTTT

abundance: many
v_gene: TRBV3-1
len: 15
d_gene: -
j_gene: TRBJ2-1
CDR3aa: CASSQAIKPRNEQFF
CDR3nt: TGTGCCAGCAGCCAAGCCATAAAGCCCAGGAATGAGCAGTTCTTC

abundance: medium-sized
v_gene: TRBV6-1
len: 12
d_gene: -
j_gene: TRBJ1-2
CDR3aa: CASRGANYGYTF
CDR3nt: TGTGCCAGCAGGGGTGCTAACTATGGCTACACCTTC

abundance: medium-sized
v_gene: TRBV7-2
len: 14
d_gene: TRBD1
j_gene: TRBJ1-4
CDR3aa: CASSTGTGVEKLFF
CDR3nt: TGTGCCAGCAGCACCGGGACAGGGGTGGAAAAACTGTTTTTT

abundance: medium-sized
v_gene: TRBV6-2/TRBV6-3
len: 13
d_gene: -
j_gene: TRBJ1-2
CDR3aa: CASSPRENYGYTF
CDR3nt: TGTGCCAGCAGTCCAAGGGAGAACTATGGCTACACCTTC

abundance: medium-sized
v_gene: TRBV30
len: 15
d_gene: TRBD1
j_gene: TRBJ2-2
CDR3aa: CAWSVNRGLAGELFF
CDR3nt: TGTGCCTGGAGTGTAAACAGGGGGTTGGCCGGGGAGCTGTTTTTT

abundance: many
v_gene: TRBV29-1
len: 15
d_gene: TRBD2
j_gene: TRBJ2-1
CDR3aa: CSVETSGRTYNEQFF
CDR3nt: TGCAGCGTTGAAACTAGCGGGAGGACCTACAATGAGCAGTTCTTC

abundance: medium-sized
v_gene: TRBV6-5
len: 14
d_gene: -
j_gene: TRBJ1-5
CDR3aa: CASSYGAHYQPQHF
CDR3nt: TGTGCCAGCAGTTACGGGGCACACTATCAGCCCCAGCATTTT

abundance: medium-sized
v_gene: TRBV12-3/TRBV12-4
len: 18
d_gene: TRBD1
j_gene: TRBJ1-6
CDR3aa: CASSLTGGKRTYNSPLHF
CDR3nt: TGTGCCAGCAGTTTAACAGGGGGGAAGAGGACCTATAATTCACCCCTCCACTTT

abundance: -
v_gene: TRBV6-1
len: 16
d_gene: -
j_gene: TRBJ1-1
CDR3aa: CASSEVYTAGNTEAFF
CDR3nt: TGTGCCAGCAGTGAAGTGTATACAGCCGGGAACACTGAAGCTTTCTTT

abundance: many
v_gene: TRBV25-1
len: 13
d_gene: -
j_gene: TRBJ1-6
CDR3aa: CATQGGKNSPLHF
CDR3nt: TGTGCCACCCAGGGAGGGAAGAATTCACCCCTCCACTTT

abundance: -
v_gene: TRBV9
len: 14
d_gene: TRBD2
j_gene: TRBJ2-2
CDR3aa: CASSETPSGGELFF
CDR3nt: TGTGCCAGCAGCGAAACTCCTAGCGGCGGGGAGCTGTTTTTT

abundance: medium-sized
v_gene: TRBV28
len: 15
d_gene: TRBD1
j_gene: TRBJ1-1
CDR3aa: CASTAQGAPNTEAFF
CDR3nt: TGTGCCAGCACGGCGCAGGGGGCCCCGAACACTGAAGCTTTCTTT

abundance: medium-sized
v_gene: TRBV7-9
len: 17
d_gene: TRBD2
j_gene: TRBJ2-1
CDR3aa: CASSLAPMTSGRNEQFF
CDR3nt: TGTGCCAGCAGCTTAGCTCCGATGACTAGCGGGAGAAATGAGCAGTTCTTC

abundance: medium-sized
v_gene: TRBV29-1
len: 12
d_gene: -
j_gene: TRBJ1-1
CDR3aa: CSVVEAPFEAFF
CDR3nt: TGCAGCGTTGTGGAGGCACCCTTTGAAGCTTTCTTT

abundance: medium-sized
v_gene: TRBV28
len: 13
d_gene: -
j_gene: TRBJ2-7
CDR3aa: CASSWDGAYEQYF
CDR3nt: TGTGCCAGCAGCTGGGACGGGGCCTACGAGCAGTACTTC

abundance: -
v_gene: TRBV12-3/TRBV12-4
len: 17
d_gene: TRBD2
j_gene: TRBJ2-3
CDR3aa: CASSVSGTSPLGDTQYF
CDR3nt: TGTGCCAGCAGTGTATCCGGGACTAGCCCATTGGGAGATACGCAGTATTTT

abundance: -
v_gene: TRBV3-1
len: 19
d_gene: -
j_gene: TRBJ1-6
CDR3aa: CASSQDSLWSALYNSPLHF
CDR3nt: TGTGCCAGCAGCCAAGATAGTCTATGGAGCGCCCTCTATAATTCACCCCTCCACTTT

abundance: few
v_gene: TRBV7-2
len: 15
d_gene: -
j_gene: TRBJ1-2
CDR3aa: CASSRDRTSNYGYTF
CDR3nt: TGTGCCAGCAGCCGCGACAGGACTTCTAACTATGGCTACACCTTC

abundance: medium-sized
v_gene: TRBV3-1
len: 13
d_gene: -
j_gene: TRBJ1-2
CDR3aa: CASGAGANYGYTF
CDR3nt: TGTGCCAGCGGAGCGGGAGCTAACTATGGCTACACCTTC

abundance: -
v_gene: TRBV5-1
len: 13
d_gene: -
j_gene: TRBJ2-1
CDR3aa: CASSFQGSNEQFF
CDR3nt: TGCGCCAGCAGCTTTCAGGGCAGTAATGAGCAGTTCTTC

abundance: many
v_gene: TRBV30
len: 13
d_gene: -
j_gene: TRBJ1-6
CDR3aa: CAWSETGGSPLHF
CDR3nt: TGTGCCTGGAGTGAGACCGGGGGGTCACCCCTCCACTTT

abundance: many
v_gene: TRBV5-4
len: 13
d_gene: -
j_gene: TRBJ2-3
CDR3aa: CASSLETTDTQYF
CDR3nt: TGTGCCAGCAGCTTGGAGACCACAGATACGCAGTATTTT

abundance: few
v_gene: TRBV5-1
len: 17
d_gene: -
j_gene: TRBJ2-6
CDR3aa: CASSLDFLSSGANVLTF
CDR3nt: TGCGCCAGCAGCTTGGACTTTCTTTCCTCTGGGGCCAACGTCCTGACTTTC

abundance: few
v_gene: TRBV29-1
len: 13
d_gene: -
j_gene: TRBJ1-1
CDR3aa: CSVLRGMNTEAFF
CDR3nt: TGCAGCGTGCTCAGGGGTATGAACACTGAAGCTTTCTTT

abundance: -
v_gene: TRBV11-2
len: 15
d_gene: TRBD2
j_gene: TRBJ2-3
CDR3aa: CASSLVGREADTQYF
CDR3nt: TGTGCCAGCAGCTTAGTGGGTCGGGAGGCAGATACGCAGTATTTT

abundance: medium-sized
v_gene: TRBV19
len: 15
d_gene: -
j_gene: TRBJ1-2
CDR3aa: CASTPVGGASYGYTF
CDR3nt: TGTGCCAGTACCCCGGTGGGGGGAGCGAGCTATGGCTACACCTTC

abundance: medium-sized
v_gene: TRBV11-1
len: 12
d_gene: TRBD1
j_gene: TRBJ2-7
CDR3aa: CASSLDRGEQYF
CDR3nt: TGTGCCAGCAGCCTCGACAGGGGCGAGCAGTACTTC

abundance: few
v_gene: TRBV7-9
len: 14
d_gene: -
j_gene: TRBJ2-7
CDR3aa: CASSPRQGLYEQYF
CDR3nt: TGTGCCAGCAGCCCGCGGCAGGGCTTATACGAGCAGTACTTC

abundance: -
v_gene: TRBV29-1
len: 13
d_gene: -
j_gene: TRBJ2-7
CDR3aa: CSVFRDTLYEQYF
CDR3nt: TGCAGCGTATTCCGGGACACCCTCTACGAGCAGTACTTC

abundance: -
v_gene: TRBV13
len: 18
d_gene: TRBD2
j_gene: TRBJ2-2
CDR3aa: CASSFLGLAGSNTGELFF
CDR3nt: TGTGCCAGCAGCTTCTTAGGACTAGCGGGGTCGAACACCGGGGAGCTGTTTTTT

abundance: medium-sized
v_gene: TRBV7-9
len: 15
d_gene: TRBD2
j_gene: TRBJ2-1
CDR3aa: CASSPAGVGYNEQFF
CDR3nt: TGTGCCAGCAGCCCAGCGGGAGTCGGCTACAATGAGCAGTTCTTC

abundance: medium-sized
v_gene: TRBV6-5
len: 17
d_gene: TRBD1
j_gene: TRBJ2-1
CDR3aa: CASSYWSGQGAKNEQFF
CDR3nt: TGTGCCAGCAGTTATTGGTCTGGGCAGGGGGCGAAGAATGAGCAGTTCTTC

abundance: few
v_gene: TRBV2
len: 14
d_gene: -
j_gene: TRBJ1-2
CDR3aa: CASSEARTQGGYTF
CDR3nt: TGTGCCAGCAGTGAAGCCCGGACCCAGGGCGGCTACACCTTC

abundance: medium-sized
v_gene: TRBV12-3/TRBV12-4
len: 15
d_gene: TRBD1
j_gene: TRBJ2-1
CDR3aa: CASIRAGTGGNEQFF
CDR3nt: TGTGCCAGCATCCGAGCCGGGACAGGGGGCAATGAGCAGTTCTTC